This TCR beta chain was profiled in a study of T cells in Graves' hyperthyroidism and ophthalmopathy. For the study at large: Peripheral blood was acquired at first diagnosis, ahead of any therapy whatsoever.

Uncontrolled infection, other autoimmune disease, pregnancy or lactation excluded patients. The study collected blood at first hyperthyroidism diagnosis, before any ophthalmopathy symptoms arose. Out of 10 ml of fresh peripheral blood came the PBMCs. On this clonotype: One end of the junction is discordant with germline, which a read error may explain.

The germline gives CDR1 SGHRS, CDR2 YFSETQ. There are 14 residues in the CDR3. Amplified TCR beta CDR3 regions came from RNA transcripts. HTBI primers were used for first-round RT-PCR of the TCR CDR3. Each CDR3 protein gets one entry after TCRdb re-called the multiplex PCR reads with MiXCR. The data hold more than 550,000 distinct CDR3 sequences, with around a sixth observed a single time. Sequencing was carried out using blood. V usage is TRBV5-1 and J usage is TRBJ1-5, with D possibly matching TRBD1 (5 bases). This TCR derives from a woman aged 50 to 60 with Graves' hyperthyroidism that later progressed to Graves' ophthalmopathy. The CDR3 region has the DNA TGTGCCAACAGCTTAGGAAGGGGTAATCAGCCCCAGCATTTT. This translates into CANSLGRGNQPQHF.